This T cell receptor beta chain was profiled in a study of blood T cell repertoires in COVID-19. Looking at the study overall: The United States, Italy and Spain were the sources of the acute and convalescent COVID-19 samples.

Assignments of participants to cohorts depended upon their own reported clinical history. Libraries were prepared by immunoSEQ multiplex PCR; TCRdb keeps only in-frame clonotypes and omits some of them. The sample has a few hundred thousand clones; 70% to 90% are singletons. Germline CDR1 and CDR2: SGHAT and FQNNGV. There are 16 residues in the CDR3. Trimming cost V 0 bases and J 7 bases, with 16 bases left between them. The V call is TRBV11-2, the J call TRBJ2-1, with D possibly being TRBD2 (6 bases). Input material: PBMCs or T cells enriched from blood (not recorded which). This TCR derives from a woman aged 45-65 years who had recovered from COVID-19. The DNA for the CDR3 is TGTGCCAGCAGCTTAGAAGTGAGTGGGAGGAGGAATGAGCAGTTCTTC. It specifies CASSLEVSGRRNEQFF.